A selection of T cell receptor beta chains follows, all from one sample in a study of post-analysis software for immune sequencing data. TCRdb itself ran the PCR reads through MiXCR, one entry per CDR3 protein. The repertoire includes approximately 440,000 distinct CDR3 sequences, nearly 45% of them detected once, and about 12% sits in the top ten. Specimen: blood. The receptors stem from a girl between 10 and 17 years old with multiple sclerosis. Each CDR3 is given with its conserved first and last residue. The order of the fields is J gene, D gene, V gene, clone size, CDR3 DNA, CDR3 protein. D genes are given only for firm matches. Only part of the rows carry a size: once, few, many, or a class if the clone is expanded.

>TRBJ2-6|NA|TRBV11-2|few
TGTGCCAGCAGCTTAGTGTTCGGGTCAACGGGCTCTGGGGCCAACGTCCTGACTTTC
CASSLVFGSTGSGANVLTF
>TRBJ2-1|NA|TRBV2|once
TGTGCCAGCAGTGTAATGCCCACGACCCTTGAGCAGTTCTTC
CASSVMPTTLEQFF
>TRBJ2-1|TRBD2|TRBV5-6|NA
TGTGCCAGCCGCCGACCGGGACTAGCGTACAATGAGCAGTTCTTC
CASRRPGLAYNEQFF
>TRBJ2-5|NA|TRBV7-6|NA
TGTGCCAGCAGCTCCCTGATGCGGGGGCGGGAAGAGACCCAGTACTTC
CASSSLMRGREETQYF
>TRBJ2-7|NA|TRBV20-1|many
TGCAGTGCTCAACCGGACGTTAACTCCTACGAGCAGTACTTC
CSAQPDVNSYEQYF
>TRBJ2-5|TRBD2|TRBV28|NA
TGTGCCAGCAGTTTTTCGGTGGCTAGCGGCGGACAAGAGACCCAGTACTTC
CASSFSVASGGQETQYF
>TRBJ2-5|TRBD2|TRBV3-1|NA
TGTGCCAGCAGCCAACCATGGAGACTAGCGGGAGCCGGGGAGACCCAGTACTTC
CASSQPWRLAGAGETQYF
>TRBJ2-7|NA|TRBV20-1|few
TGCAGTGCTAGAGGCCCCGAGGATAACCGAGCCTACGAGCAGTACTTC
CSARGPEDNRAYEQYF
>TRBJ2-1|TRBD2|TRBV28|NA
TGTGCCAGCAGTAACCCGGGACTAGGTTACAATGAGCAGTTCTTC
CASSNPGLGYNEQFF
>TRBJ2-7|NA|TRBV10-3|NA
TGTGCCATCAGTGAGTCACGGAGGGGTCTCTACGAGCAGTACTTC
CAISESRRGLYEQYF
>TRBJ2-1|NA|TRBV5-1|NA
TGCGCCAGCAGCTTCGTAGGACCGTTCGATGAGCAGTTCTTC
CASSFVGPFDEQFF
>TRBJ2-1|TRBD2|TRBV20-1|NA
TGCAGTGCTAGGGGACTAGCGGGAGCCAGCAATGAGCAGTTCTTC
CSARGLAGASNEQFF